One and the same sample provided the 25 T cell receptor beta chains below, sequenced in a study of blood T cell repertoires in COVID-19. TCRdb's copy holds only in-frame clones and misses some; the assay was immunoSEQ multiplex PCR. The sample has roughly 150,000 clones, 88% seen once. What was sequenced was peripheral blood. These receptors originate from a man aged 45-65 years who had recovered from COVID-19.

The gene calls are TRBV6-5 and TRBJ1-1; weak D call: TRBD1 (6 bases). V was trimmed by 7 bases and J by 3 bases, leaving 15 bases between them. CDR1 is MNHEY and CDR2 is SVGAGI in the germline V gene. The CDR3 spans 14 residues. This CDR3 reads CASTSRSGDTEAFF. In DNA, the CDR3 is TGTGCCAGCACCTCAAGATCAGGGGACACTGAAGCTTTCTTT.

The V and J genes are TRBV5-1 and TRBJ1-2; the match to TRBD1 covers 11 bases. CDR1 is SGHRS, CDR2 YFSETQ, per germline. The ends lost 4 bases at V and 4 bases at J; junction bases unmatched: 6. The CDR3 spans 15 residues. CDR3 in amino acids: CASSLRDRGAYGYTF. CDR3 nucleotides: TGCGCCAGCAGCCTCCGGGACAGGGGGGCCTATGGCTACACCTTC.

V and J are TRBV21-1 and TRBJ2-1; the table calls TRBD2, which could not be checked here. TRBV21-1 is a listed pseudogene. This CDR3 is built from 15 residues. CDR3 sequence: CASIGGGSSYNEQFF. In DNA form, the CDR3 reads TGTGCCAGCATTGGAGGCGGGAGCTCCTACAATGAGCAGTTCTTC.

CDR3: CASRAGPKDTQYF. For the CDR3, the DNA is TGTGCCAGCAGGGCAGGGCCTAAGGATACGCAGTATTTT. The rearrangement uses TRBV12-3 or TRBV12-4 and TRBJ2-3, with D perhaps TRBD1 (5 bases). V gave up 6 bases and J gave up 6 bases, with 13 bases separating them. The CDR3 spans 13 residues.

DNA for the CDR3: TGTGCCAGCAGTTACAATAGACAGGGGAGAAACAATGAGCAGTTCTTC. It codes for CASSYNRQGRNNEQFF. V usage is TRBV6-6 and J usage is TRBJ2-1; the match to TRBD1 covers 8 bases. Germline CDR1 reads MNHNY; CDR2 reads SVGAGI (reference sequence). V was clipped by 2 bases and J by 5 bases; unmatched bases: 8. This CDR3 is built from 16 residues.

This chain joins TRBV5-1 and TRBJ2-7; 10 bases agree with TRBD1. The CDR3 runs to 15 residues. Trimming removed 0 bases from V and 7 bases from J; junction bases left unmatched: 7. Germline V gene data show CDR1 as SGHRS and CDR2 as YFSETQ. The CDR3, as DNA: TGCGCCAGCAGCTTGGAAGGGACAGGGGCGAAAGAGCAGTACTTC. This encodes CASSLEGTGAKEQYF.

As to this clone: At one end, the junction sequence differs from germline, possibly due to a read error. The chain links TRBV7-2 to TRBJ1-2; TRBD1 is a possible D gene (6 bases). Germline V gene sequence: CDR1 SGHTA, CDR2 FQGNSA. The CDR3 loop spans 15 amino acids. The chain's CDR3 is CASSLAQGQNYGYTF. The CDR3, as DNA: TGTGCCAGCAGCCTAGCTCAGGGGCAGAACTATGGCTACACCTTC.

CDR3 amino acids: CASSAGLETYEQYF. DNA for the CDR3: TGTGCCAGCAGCGCGGGACTCGAGACCTACGAGCAGTACTTC. The chain couples TRBV7-6 to TRBJ2-7, with D maybe TRBD2 (6 bases). Germline CDR1 SGHVS, CDR2 FNYEAQ. The CDR3 has 14 residues. The V end lost 5 bases, the J end lost 2 bases, and 13 bases lay between the germline ends.

The gene calls are TRBV28 and TRBJ2-7, with D tentatively TRBD1 (6 bases). The CDR3 loop spans 13 amino acids. CDR1 is MDHEN, CDR2 SYDVKM, per germline. Trimming stripped 5 bases from V and 3 bases from J, with 11 bases between. Here the CDR3 DNA reads TGTGCCAGCAGTAGTGGGGGCGTCTACGAGCAGTACTTC. Translation: CASSSGGVYEQYF. The variable domain in full, completed from reference TRBV28 and TRBJ2-7, reads DVKVTQSSRYLVKRTGEKVFLECVQDMDHENMFWYRQDPGLGLRLIYFSYDVKMKEKGDIPEGYSVSREKKERFSLILESASTNQTSMYLCASSSGGVYEQYFGPGTRLTVT.

This clone was counted only a few times. J is TRBJ1-1 and V is TRBV7-2; D is perhaps TRBD1 (6 bases). Looked up from germline, CDR1 is SGHTA and CDR2 is FQGNSA. CDR3 size: 12 residues. The V end lost 5 bases, the J end lost 8 bases, and 12 bases lay between the germline ends. The CDR3 DNA is TGTGCCAGCAGCCCTAGGACAGCAGAAGCTTTCTTT. Residues: CASSPRTAEAFF.

Here the CDR3 DNA reads TGTGCCTGGAGTGTAAGGGGGCCGCCGAACACTGAAGCTTTCTTT. This sequence encodes CAWSVRGPPNTEAFF. The chain combines TRBV30 with TRBJ1-1, with TRBD1 matching over 7 bases. J gave up 1 base and V 0 bases, and 5 bases lay outside the gene matches. The CDR3 runs to 15 residues. Germline CDR1 is GTSNPN and CDR2 is SVGIG (reference sequence).

The CDR3 DNA sequence: TGCGCCAGCAGCTTACAGGGGTCCAATTCACCCCTCCACTTT. Translated: CASSLQGSNSPLHF. The chain uses TRBV5-1 and TRBJ1-6; 7 nucleotides agree with TRBD1. CDR3 length: 14 amino acids. The V gene's germline CDR1 is SGHRS and CDR2 YFSETQ. J lost 7 bases, V lost 2 bases, and 3 bases had no gene match.

This sequence joins TRBV6-2 or TRBV6-3 and TRBJ2-7; 7 bases agree with TRBD1. CDR3 length: 15 residues. V lost 6 bases and J lost 1; bases outside the gene matches: 9. Germline CDR1 is MNHEY and CDR2 is SVGEGT. CDR3 amino acids: CASSPYTGASYEQYF. CDR3 nucleotides: TGTGCCAGCAGCCCGTATACAGGGGCTTCCTACGAGCAGTACTTC.

The rearrangement joins TRBV6-2 or TRBV6-3 to TRBJ2-7; the D gene is possibly TRBD2 (6 bases). V was cut by 4 bases and J by 3 bases, with 16 bases left in between. CDR1 and CDR2 from the germline V gene are MNHEY and SVGEGT. The CDR3 has 15 amino acids. This chain's CDR3 is CASSSAGAGIYEQYF. The CDR3, as DNA: TGTGCCAGCAGTTCCGCTGGGGCGGGGATCTACGAGCAGTACTTC.

J is TRBJ2-7 and V is TRBV7-2; 7 positions match TRBD2. Per the germline V gene, CDR1 is SGHTA and CDR2 is FQGNSA. V shed 5 bases and J 1 base; nucleotides not matched to a gene: 5. The CDR3 sequence is 14 residues long. The DNA for the CDR3 is TGTGCCAGCAGCCCCAAGCGGGGATCCTACGAGCAGTACTTC. This translates into CASSPKRGSYEQYF.

In this sample, this clone turned up once. The V and J genes are TRBV27 and TRBJ2-7; 12 positions agree with TRBD1. Germline lookup yields CDR1 MNHEY and CDR2 SMNVEV (reference sequence). The CDR3 totals 15 residues. The trim removed 6 bases at V and 2 bases at J, leaving 5 bases unmatched. The CDR3 protein is CASRSGTGGTYEQYF. Written as DNA, the CDR3 is TGTGCCAGCAGATCCGGGACAGGGGGCACCTACGAGCAGTACTTC.

This rearrangement joins TRBV27 to TRBJ2-2; 10 bases fit TRBD1. The CDR3 covers 16 residues. CDR1 MNHEY and CDR2 SMNVEV come from the germline V gene (reference sequence). V lost 8 bases, J lost 3 bases, and 9 bases stayed unmatched. CDR3 sequence: CASGRRGQGDTGELFF. CDR3 bases: TGTGCCAGCGGTAGGAGAGGACAGGGGGACACCGGGGAGCTGTTTTTT.

The rearrangement uses TRBV18 and TRBJ1-5; 10 nucleotides line up with TRBD1. CDR1 is KGHSH, CDR2 LQKENI, per germline. This CDR3 contains 15 residues. The trim removed 3 bases at V and 5 bases at J, leaving 4 bases unmatched. CDR3: CASSPGTGADQPQHF. In nucleotides, the CDR3 is TGTGCCAGCTCACCGGGGACAGGGGCCGATCAGCCCCAGCATTTT.

CDR3 coding DNA: TGCGCCAGCAGGGAGGGACAGGTCAATCAGCCCCAGCATTTT. Its protein is CASREGQVNQPQHF. The chain uses TRBV10-2 and TRBJ1-5; 8 bases map to TRBD1. The V segment lost 6 bases and the J segment 3 bases; nucleotides outside the gene matches: 4. The CDR3 totals 14 residues. Per germline, CDR1 WSHSY and CDR2 SAAADI.

The V and J genes are TRBV28 and TRBJ2-2; 7 nucleotides agree with TRBD2. J lost 0 bases, V lost 8 bases, and 6 bases had no gene match. CDR1 and CDR2 from the germline V gene are MDHEN and SYDVKM. This CDR3 is 15 amino acids long. The CDR3 nucleotides are TGTGCCAGCCTCCGGGGAGGGACGAACACCGGGGAGCTGTTTTTT. Residues: CASLRGGTNTGELFF.

This clone was seen a handful of times. This chain joins TRBV3-1 (or the pseudogene TRBV3-2) and TRBJ2-5, with TRBD2 identical over 12 bases. V shed 3 bases, J shed 4 bases, and the junction held 9 bases outside the gene matches. CDR1 is LGHDT and CDR2 is YNNKEL in the germline V gene (reference sequence). This CDR3 spans 17 amino acids. The CDR3 nucleotides are TGTGCCAGCAGCCAGGGGACTAGCGGGCTGCTGGGAGAGACCCAGTACTTC. The encoded protein is CASSQGTSGLLGETQYF.

The chain is built from TRBV13 and TRBJ2-7; D is undetermined. Germline V gene sequence: CDR1 PRHDT, CDR2 FYEKMQ (reference sequence). The V end lost 4 bases, the J end lost 4 bases, and 8 bases lay between the germline ends. The CDR3 has 12 residues. The CDR3 DNA sequence: TGTGCCAGCAGCTCCCGCCGGTACGAGCAGTACTTC. Translation: CASSSRRYEQYF.

This clone was counted a single time. The chain carries TRBV24-1 and TRBJ2-2; tentatively, D is TRBD2 (5 bases). Trimming took off 4 bases at V and 5 bases at J, with 13 bases between the two ends. This CDR3 has 15 residues. The germline gives CDR1 KGHDR, CDR2 SFDVKD. The DNA of the CDR3 is TGTGCCACCAGTGACCCGAGGGTCCCGACCGGGGAGCTGTTTTTT. Encoded protein: CATSDPRVPTGELFF.

This clone was observed a single time. This chain uses TRBV7-9 with TRBJ1-3, with unresolved D. Trimming left V 1 base short and J 2 bases short, with 12 bases between. The CDR3 contains 16 residues. The germline CDR1 and CDR2 sequences are SEHNR and FQNEAQ (reference sequence). CDR3 coding DNA: TGTGCCAGCAGCTTAGAGCTGGGGAGGACTGGAAACACCATATATTTT. Translation gives CASSLELGRTGNTIYF.

The rearrangement links TRBV29-1 to TRBJ2-1; tentative D call: TRBD1 (6 bases). CDR1 and CDR2 from the germline V gene are SQVTM and ANQGSEA. V lost 6 bases, J lost 7 bases, and 16 bases lay in between. This CDR3 region has 13 residues. For the CDR3, the DNA is TGCAGCGTGTCGAGGGGGAGTAGGAATGAGCAGTTCTTC. This sequence encodes CSVSRGSRNEQFF.